This T cell receptor (beta chain) is from a study of blood T cell repertoires in COVID-19. Across the study: Collection of acute and convalescent COVID-19 samples took place in the United States, Italy and Spain.

Sequencing used immunoSEQ multiplex PCR; TCRdb keeps in-frame clones, though not all of them. This table holds around 250,000 clones, roughly 89% found once. The CDR3 is 14 amino acids. J was trimmed by 3 bases and V by 4 bases; bases with no gene match: 7. The germline V gene encodes CDR1 GTSNPN and CDR2 SVGIG (reference sequence). Sequenced sample: peripheral blood. The chain employs TRBV30 and TRBJ2-5; 8 bases agree with TRBD1. The sequence came from a woman in her thirties or forties who had recovered from COVID-19. CDR3 region: CAWTGRGLEETQYF. CDR3 coding DNA: TGTGCCTGGACGGGCAGGGGGCTTGAAGAGACCCAGTACTTC.